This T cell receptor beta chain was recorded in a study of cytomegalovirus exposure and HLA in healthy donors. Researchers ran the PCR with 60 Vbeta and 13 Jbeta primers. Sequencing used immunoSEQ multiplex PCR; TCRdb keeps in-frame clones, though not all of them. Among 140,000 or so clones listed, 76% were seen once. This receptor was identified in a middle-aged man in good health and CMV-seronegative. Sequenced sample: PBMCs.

CDR3 bases: TGTGCCAGCAGCCTTACCAGACAGGGGGAAAATCAGCCCCAGCATTTT. Its translation is CASSLTRQGENQPQHF. The V gene is TRBV4-2, the J gene TRBJ1-5, with 9 bases fitting TRBD1. Germline CDR1 reads LGHNA; CDR2 reads YNFKEQ. The CDR3 has 16 amino acids. V lost 4 bases, J lost 4 bases, and 8 bases stayed unmatched.